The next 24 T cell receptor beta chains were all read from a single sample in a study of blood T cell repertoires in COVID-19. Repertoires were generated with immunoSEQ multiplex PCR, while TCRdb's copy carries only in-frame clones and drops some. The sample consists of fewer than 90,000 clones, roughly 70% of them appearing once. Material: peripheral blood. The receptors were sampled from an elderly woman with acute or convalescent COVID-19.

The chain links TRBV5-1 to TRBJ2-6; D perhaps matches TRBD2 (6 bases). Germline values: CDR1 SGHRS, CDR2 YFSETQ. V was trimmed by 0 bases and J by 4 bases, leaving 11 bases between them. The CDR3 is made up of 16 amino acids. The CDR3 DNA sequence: TGCGCCAGCAGCTTGGACGGCGGGGCCGGGGCCAACGTCCTGACTTTC. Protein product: CASSLDGGAGANVLTF.

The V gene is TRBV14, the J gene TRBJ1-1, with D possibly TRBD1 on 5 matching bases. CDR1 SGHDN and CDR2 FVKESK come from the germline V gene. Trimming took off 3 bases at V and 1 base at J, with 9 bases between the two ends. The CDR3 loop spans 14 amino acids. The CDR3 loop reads CASSQKTGNTEAFF. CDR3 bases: TGTGCCAGCAGCCAGAAAACAGGGAACACTGAAGCTTTCTTT.

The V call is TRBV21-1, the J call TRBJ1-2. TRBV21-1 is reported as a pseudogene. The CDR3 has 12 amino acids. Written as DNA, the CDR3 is TGTGCCAGCAGCACCTACCGGTATGGCTACACCTTC. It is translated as CASSTYRYGYTF.

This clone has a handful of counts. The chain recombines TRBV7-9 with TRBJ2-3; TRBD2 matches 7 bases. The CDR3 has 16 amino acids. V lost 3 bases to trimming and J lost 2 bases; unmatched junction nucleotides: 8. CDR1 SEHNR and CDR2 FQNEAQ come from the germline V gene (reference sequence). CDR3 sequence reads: CASSFGLGGNTDTQYF. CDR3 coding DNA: TGTGCCAGCAGCTTTGGGTTGGGGGGGAACACAGATACGCAGTATTTT.

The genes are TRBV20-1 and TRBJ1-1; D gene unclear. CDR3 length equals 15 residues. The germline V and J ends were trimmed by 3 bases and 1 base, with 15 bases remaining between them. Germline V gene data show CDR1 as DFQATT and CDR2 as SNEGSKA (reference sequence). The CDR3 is CSASSPVRQNTEAFF. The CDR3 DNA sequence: TGCAGTGCTAGTTCCCCAGTCAGGCAGAACACTGAAGCTTTCTTT.

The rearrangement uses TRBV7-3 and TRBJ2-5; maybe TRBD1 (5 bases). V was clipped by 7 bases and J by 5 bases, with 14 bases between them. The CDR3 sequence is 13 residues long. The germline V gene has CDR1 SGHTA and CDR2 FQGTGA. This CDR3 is CASTSRVGETQYF. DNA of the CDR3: TGTGCCAGCACCTCCAGGGTCGGGGAGACCCAGTACTTC.

The CDR3 region is CARPSAYSNQPQHF. CDR3 DNA: TGTGCCAGACCGAGCGCTTATAGCAATCAGCCCCAGCATTTT. J is TRBJ1-5 and V is TRBV2; D is uncertain. Germline V gives CDR1 SNHLY, CDR2 FYNNEI. The CDR3 totals 14 residues. Trimming took off 9 bases at V and 0 bases at J, with 12 bases between the two ends.

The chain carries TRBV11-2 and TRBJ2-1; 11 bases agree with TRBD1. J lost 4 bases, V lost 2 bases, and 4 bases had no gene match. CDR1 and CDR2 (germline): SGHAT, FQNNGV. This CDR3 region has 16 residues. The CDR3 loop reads CASSLIRDRGYNEQFF. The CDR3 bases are TGTGCCAGCAGCTTAATAAGGGACAGGGGGTACAATGAGCAGTTCTTC.

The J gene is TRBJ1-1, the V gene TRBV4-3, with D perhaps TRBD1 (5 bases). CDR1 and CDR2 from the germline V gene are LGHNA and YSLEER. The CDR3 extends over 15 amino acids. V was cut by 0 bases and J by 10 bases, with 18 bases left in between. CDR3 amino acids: CASSQDIRGLMGAFF. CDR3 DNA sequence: TGCGCCAGCAGCCAAGATATTCGGGGGTTAATGGGAGCTTTCTTT.

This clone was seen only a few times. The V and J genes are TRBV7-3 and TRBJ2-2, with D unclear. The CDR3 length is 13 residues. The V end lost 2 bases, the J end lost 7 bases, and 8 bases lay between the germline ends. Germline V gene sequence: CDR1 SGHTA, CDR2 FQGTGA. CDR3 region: CASSLGSSGELFF. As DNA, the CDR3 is TGTGCCAGCAGCTTAGGCTCCAGCGGGGAGCTGTTTTTT.

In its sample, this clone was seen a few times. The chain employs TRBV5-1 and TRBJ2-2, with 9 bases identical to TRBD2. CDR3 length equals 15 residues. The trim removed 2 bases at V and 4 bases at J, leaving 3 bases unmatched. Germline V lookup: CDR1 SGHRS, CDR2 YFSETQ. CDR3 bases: TGCGCCAGCAGCTTAACTAGCGGGTTCACCGGGGAGCTGTTTTTT. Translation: CASSLTSGFTGELFF.

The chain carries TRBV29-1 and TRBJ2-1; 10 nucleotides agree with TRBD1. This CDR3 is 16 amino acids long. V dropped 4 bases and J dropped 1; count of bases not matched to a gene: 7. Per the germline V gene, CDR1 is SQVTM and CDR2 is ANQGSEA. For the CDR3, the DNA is TGCAGCGTTGGGACAGGGGGAGGAATATCCTACAATGAGCAGTTCTTC. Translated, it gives CSVGTGGGISYNEQFF.

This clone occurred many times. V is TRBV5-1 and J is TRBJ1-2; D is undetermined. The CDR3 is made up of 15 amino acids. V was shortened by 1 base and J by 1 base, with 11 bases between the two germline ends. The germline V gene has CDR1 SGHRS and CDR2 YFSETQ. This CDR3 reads CASSLFPASNYGYTF. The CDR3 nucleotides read TGCGCCAGCAGCTTGTTTCCCGCTAGTAACTATGGCTACACCTTC. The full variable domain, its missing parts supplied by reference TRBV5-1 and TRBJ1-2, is KAGVTQTPRYLIKTRGQQVTLSCSPISGHRSVSWYQQTPGQGLQFLFEYFSETQRNKGNFPGRFSGRQFSNSRSEMNVSTLELGDSALYLCASSLFPASNYGYTFGSGTRLTVV.

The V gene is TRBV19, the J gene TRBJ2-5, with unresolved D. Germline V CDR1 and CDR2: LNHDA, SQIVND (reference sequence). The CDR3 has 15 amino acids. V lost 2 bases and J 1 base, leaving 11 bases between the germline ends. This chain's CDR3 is CASSISPQTQETQYF. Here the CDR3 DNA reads TGTGCCAGTAGTATATCTCCACAGACCCAAGAGACCCAGTACTTC.

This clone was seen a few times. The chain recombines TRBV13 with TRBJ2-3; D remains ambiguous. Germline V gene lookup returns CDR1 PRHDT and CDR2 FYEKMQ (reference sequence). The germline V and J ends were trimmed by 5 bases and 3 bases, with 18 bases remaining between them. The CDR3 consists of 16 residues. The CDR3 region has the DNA TGTGCCAGCAGCCTTTTGAGAGGTCTTAGTACAGATACGCAGTATTTT. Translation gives CASSLLRGLSTDTQYF. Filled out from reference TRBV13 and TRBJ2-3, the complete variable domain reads AAGVIQSPRHLIKEKRETATLKCYPIPRHDTVYWYQQGPGQDPQFLISFYEKMQSDKGSIPDRFSAQQFSDYHSELNMSSLELGDSALYFCASSLLRGLSTDTQYFGPGTRLTVL.

CDR3 residues: CASSTGVGYTF. The CDR3 DNA reads TGTGCCAGCAGCACAGGGGTCGGCTACACCTTC. The V gene is TRBV7-6, the J gene TRBJ1-2; 7 bases map to TRBD1. This CDR3 contains 11 residues. After removal of 5 bases from V and 8 bases from J, the junction contained 2 bases not matched to a gene. Germline V gene lookup returns CDR1 SGHVS and CDR2 FNYEAQ. The variable domain in full, completed from reference TRBV7-6 and TRBJ1-2, reads GAGVSQSPRYKVTKRGQDVALRCDPISGHVSLYWYRQALGQGPEFLTYFNYEAQQDKSGLPNDRFSAERPEGSISTLTIQRTEQRDSAMYRCASSTGVGYTFGSGTRLTVV.

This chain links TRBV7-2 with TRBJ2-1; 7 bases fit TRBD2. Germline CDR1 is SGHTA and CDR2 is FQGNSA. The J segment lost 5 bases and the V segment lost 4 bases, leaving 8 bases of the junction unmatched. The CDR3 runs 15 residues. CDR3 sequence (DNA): TGTGCCAGCAGCTCCGTCGGGGGGAGGAACAATGAGCAGTTCTTC. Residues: CASSSVGGRNNEQFF.

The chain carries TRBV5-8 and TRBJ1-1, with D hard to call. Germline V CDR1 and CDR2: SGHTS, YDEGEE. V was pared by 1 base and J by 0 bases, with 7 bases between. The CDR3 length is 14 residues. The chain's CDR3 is CASSLRVMNTEAFF. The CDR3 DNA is TGTGCCAGCAGCTTGCGGGTCATGAACACTGAAGCTTTCTTT.

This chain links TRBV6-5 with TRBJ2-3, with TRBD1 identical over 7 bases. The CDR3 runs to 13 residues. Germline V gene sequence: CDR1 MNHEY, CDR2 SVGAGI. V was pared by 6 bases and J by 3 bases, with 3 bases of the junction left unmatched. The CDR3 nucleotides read TGTGCCAGCAGCCCCAGGGGGACAGATACGCAGTATTTT. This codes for CASSPRGTDTQYF.

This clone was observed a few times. CDR3 in amino acids: CASSWTVNSPLHF. In DNA form, the CDR3 reads TGTGCCAGCAGCTGGACAGTGAATTCACCCCTCCACTTT. The chain joins TRBV7-8 to TRBJ1-6; D perhaps matches TRBD1 (6 bases). V lost 4 bases and J lost 7, with 8 bases in between. This CDR3 has 13 amino acids. Germline CDR1 reads SGHVS; CDR2 reads FQNEAQ.

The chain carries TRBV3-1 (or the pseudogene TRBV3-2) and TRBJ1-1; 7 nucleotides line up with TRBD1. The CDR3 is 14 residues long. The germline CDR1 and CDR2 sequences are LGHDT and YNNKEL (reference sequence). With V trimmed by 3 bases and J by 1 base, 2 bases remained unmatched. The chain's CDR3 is CASSHGTENTEAFF. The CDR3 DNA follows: TGTGCCAGCAGCCATGGGACAGAGAACACTGAAGCTTTCTTT.

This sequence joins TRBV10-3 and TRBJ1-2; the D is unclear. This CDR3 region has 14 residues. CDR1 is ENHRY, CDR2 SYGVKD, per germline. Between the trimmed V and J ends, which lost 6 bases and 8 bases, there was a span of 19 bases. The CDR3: CAISHSAAGRGYTF. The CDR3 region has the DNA TGTGCCATCAGCCATTCAGCGGCAGGAAGGGGCTACACCTTC.

CDR3 residues: CASSPSRGGPNTEAFF. In DNA form, the CDR3 reads TGTGCCAGCAGCCCCTCCCGTGGGGGCCCGAACACTGAAGCTTTCTTT. The chain links TRBV7-8 to TRBJ1-1; possible D gene TRBD1, 6 bases. The CDR3 covers 16 residues. Germline CDR1 reads SGHVS; CDR2 reads FQNEAQ. V lost 5 bases to trimming and J lost 1 base, with 17 bases between them.

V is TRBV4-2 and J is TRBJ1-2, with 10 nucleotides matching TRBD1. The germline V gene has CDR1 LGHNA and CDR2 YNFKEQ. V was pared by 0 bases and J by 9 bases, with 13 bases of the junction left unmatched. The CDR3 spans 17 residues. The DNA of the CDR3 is TGTGCCAGCAGCCAAGAACTAGCCCCGGGACAGGGGCAACGCTACACCTTC. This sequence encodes CASSQELAPGQGQRYTF.